A selection of T cell receptor beta chains follows, all from one sample in a study of beta chain features in type 1 diabetes. Assay used: immunoSEQ multiplex PCR; TCRdb lists only in-frame clones, some missing. Altogether about 400,000 clones are present, 10% to 15% being singletons, with the ten largest covering 0.0085% to 0.012%. Sequences were obtained from naive CD4+ T cells from blood. Receptors originate from a woman aged 18-29 years with type 1 diabetes. CDR3s include the opening cysteine and the closing phenylalanine or tryptophan. Fields, in order: J gene, clone size, V gene, D gene, CDR3 protein, CDR3 DNA. The D gene is left open where the match is weak. Clone size is stated in some rows and not others, as once, few, many or a class when expanded.

>TRBJ2-7|-|TRBV4-1|TRBD1
CASSPRSPGTGGLVEQYF
TGCGCCAGCAGCCCGAGATCCCCCGGGACAGGGGGCCTCGTGGAGCAGTACTTC
>TRBJ2-3|few|TRBV13|-
CASSRSRTDTQYF
TGTGCCAGCAGCCGGTCACGGACAGATACGCAGTATTTT
>TRBJ2-7|-|TRBV6-5|-
CASSRQVSYPGEQYF
TGTGCCAGCAGCCGACAGGTCAGCTATCCAGGGGAGCAGTACTTC
>TRBJ2-5|few|TRBV9|-
CASSVSTAGETQYF
TGTGCCAGCAGCGTGAGTACAGCTGGAGAGACCCAGTACTTC
>TRBJ2-7|-|TRBV19|TRBD2
CASSLTAGGSDEQYF
TGTGCCAGTAGTCTAACAGCGGGGGGGTCGGACGAGCAGTACTTC
>TRBJ2-7|-|TRBV6-6|-
CASSYGQGHLYEQYF
TGTGCCAGCAGTTACGGGCAGGGACATCTCTACGAGCAGTACTTC
>TRBJ2-7|few|TRBV9|TRBD1
CASSVEGAGEQYF
TGTGCCAGCAGCGTAGAGGGGGCGGGTGAGCAGTACTTC
>TRBJ1-2|few|TRBV7-9|-
CASSLESYSYGYTF
TGTGCCAGCAGCTTAGAGTCGTACAGCTATGGCTACACCTTC
>TRBJ2-7|-|TRBV19|TRBD1
CASSKTGVGYEQYF
TGTGCCAGTAGTAAGACAGGGGTTGGCTACGAGCAGTACTTC
>TRBJ2-5|few|TRBV5-1|-
CASSLNKQETQYF
TGCGCCAGCAGCCTGAACAAACAAGAGACCCAGTACTTC
>TRBJ2-2|few|TRBV7-2|-
CASTTGTGELFF
TGTGCCAGCACGACAGGAACCGGGGAGCTGTTTTTT
>TRBJ2-7|-|TRBV7-2|-
CASSLPATYEQYF
TGTGCCAGCAGCTTACCCGCGACCTACGAGCAGTACTTC
>TRBJ1-2|-|TRBV18|-
CASSPGEAGASYGYTF
TGTGCCAGCTCACCTGGAGAGGCGGGTGCAAGCTATGGCTACACCTTC
>TRBJ1-1|few|TRBV6-5|-
CASSYSAGTSAFF
TGTGCCAGCAGTTACTCGGCGGGGACGTCAGCTTTCTTT
>TRBJ1-5|-|TRBV5-1|-
CASSLEAGNQPQHF
TGCGCCAGCAGCTTGGAGGCGGGCAATCAGCCCCAGCATTTT
>TRBJ2-2|-|TRBV5-1|-
CASSPIGGRLAGELFF
TGCGCCAGCAGCCCCATCGGGGGTAGGTTGGCCGGGGAGCTGTTTTTT
>TRBJ2-1|-|TRBV18|-
CASSASPAGKNEQFF
TGTGCCAGCTCAGCATCCCCGGCAGGGAAAAATGAGCAGTTCTTC
>TRBJ2-5|few|TRBV11-3|TRBD1
CASSLARDRSGTQYF
TGTGCCAGCAGCTTAGCGCGGGACAGGTCGGGGACCCAGTACTTC
>TRBJ1-1|few|TRBV2|-
CASRGSMNTEAFF
TGTGCCAGCAGGGGCAGCATGAACACTGAAGCTTTCTTT
>TRBJ2-7|few|TRBV28|-
CASSAYRQAGQYF
TGTGCCAGCAGTGCGTACCGACAGGCTGGGCAGTACTTC
>TRBJ2-3|few|TRBV7-2|TRBD1
CASSLRQGAGADTQYF
TGTGCCAGCAGCTTACGACAGGGGGCCGGAGCAGATACGCAGTATTTT
>TRBJ2-7|few|TRBV4-2|TRBD2
CASSPSTVAGTVHEQYF
TGTGCCAGCAGCCCCTCCACCGTAGCGGGAACCGTACACGAGCAGTACTTC
>TRBJ2-3|few|TRBV7-9|TRBD1
CASSMQGADTQYF
TGTGCCAGCAGCATGCAGGGGGCAGATACGCAGTATTTT
>TRBJ2-5|-|TRBV7-9|-
CASSPALRVWETQYF
TGTGCCAGCAGCCCGGCCCTGCGGGTCTGGGAGACCCAGTACTTC
>TRBJ2-1|few|TRBV11-3|TRBD2
CASSFLAGGVSNEQFF
TGTGCCAGCAGCTTCTTAGCGGGAGGCGTCAGCAATGAGCAGTTCTTC
>TRBJ1-1|-|TRBV9|-
CASSTDWNTEAFF
TGTGCCAGCAGCACGGACTGGAACACTGAAGCTTTCTTT
>TRBJ2-7|-|TRBV6-6|TRBD1
CASSYGTGAFYEQYF
TGTGCCAGCAGTTACGGGACAGGGGCGTTCTACGAGCAGTACTTC
>TRBJ1-5|-|TRBV12-2|-
CASRLPVNRNQPQHF
TGTGCAAGTCGCCTACCGGTGAATCGCAATCAGCCCCAGCATTTT
>TRBJ2-7|-|TRBV28|TRBD1
CASRPPGQVVYEQYF
TGTGCCAGCAGACCACCGGGACAGGTAGTCTACGAGCAGTACTTC
>TRBJ2-1|few|TRBV7-2|TRBD2
CASSRPGGDSPTNEQFF
TGTGCCAGCAGCCGACCGGGGGGGGACTCACCTACCAATGAGCAGTTCTTC
>TRBJ2-7|few|TRBV4-1|-
CASSHGSWWQDPGEQYF
TGCGCCAGCAGCCACGGTTCATGGTGGCAGGACCCGGGGGAGCAGTACTTC
>TRBJ1-2|-|TRBV7-9|-
CASSPLEGYYGYTF
TGTGCCAGCAGCCCCTTGGAGGGATACTATGGCTACACCTTC
>TRBJ2-1|few|TRBV27|-
CASSLQGILYNEQFF
TGTGCCAGCAGTTTACAGGGGATCTTATACAATGAGCAGTTCTTC
>TRBJ2-1|-|TRBV2|-
CASGSWGFAGTVAYNEQFF
TGTGCCAGCGGTTCTTGGGGCTTTGCAGGGACTGTTGCCTACAATGAGCAGTTCTTC
>TRBJ1-1|few|TRBV18|TRBD1
CASSPLVSGTGFMNTEAFF
TGTGCCAGCTCACCGCTAGTCTCCGGGACAGGGTTTATGAACACTGAAGCTTTCTTT
>TRBJ2-5|few|TRBV5-1|TRBD1
CASSLVGQTGQETQYF
TGCGCCAGCAGCTTGGTGGGACAGACAGGCCAAGAGACCCAGTACTTC
>TRBJ2-7|few|TRBV7-2|TRBD2
CASSYRGGGGAGTYEQYF
TGTGCCAGCAGCTACCGGGGCGGGGGGGGCGCTGGGACCTACGAGCAGTACTTC
>TRBJ1-1|-|TRBV30|-
CAWTVGAHSNTEAFF
TGTGCCTGGACCGTAGGGGCACACTCGAACACTGAAGCTTTCTTT
>TRBJ2-1|few|TRBV28|-
CASSSMRREQFF
TGTGCCAGCAGTTCGATGAGGCGTGAGCAGTTCTTC
>TRBJ1-1|-|TRBV29-1|-
CSVEAESATRNTEAFF
TGCAGCGTTGAAGCAGAAAGCGCAACTCGGAACACTGAAGCTTTCTTT
>TRBJ1-2|-|TRBV29-1|-
CSVLTEPNYGYTF
TGCAGCGTCTTGACAGAGCCTAACTATGGCTACACCTTC
>TRBJ1-5|once|TRBV6-5|-
CASSPFSNQPQHF
TGTGCCAGCAGCCCTTTTAGCAATCAGCCCCAGCATTTT
>TRBJ1-2|few|TRBV5-1|TRBD1
CASSDGQGAYGYTF
TGCGCCAGCAGCGACGGACAGGGGGCCTATGGCTACACCTTC
>TRBJ1-1|-|TRBV20-1|-
CSTGRDTEAFF
TGCAGTACAGGGAGGGACACTGAAGCTTTCTTT
>TRBJ1-5|few|TRBV5-6|TRBD1
CASSLDGQGNQPQHF
TGTGCCAGCAGCTTGGATGGACAGGGCAATCAGCCCCAGCATTTT